This TCR beta chain was identified in a study of post-analysis software for immune sequencing data. Study overall: Included among the disease courses, which were recorded for the cohort, were relapsing-remitting, secondary progressive and progressive-relapsing multiple sclerosis. Study-level findings and limits: Comparison of patients with controls showed roughly five TRBV segments more frequent in patients, TRBV5-6, TRBV5-1 and TRBV20-1 among them.

The CDR3 extends over 14 amino acids. Trimming cost V 6 bases and J 3 bases; bases outside gene matches: 8. In germline, CDR1 is ENHRY, CDR2 SYGVKD. Researchers reported that TCR beta cDNA libraries carried unique molecular identifiers. Via MiXCR, TCRdb re-called the PCR reads, giving one row per CDR3 protein. The table lists 430,000 or so distinct CDR3 sequences, less than 40% of them singletons, with less than 8% in the top ten. Regarding this clonotype: Its target is not known.

The chain has TRBV10-3 and TRBJ2-7; 7 positions match TRBD2. The sequenced material came from blood. This clonotype was sampled from a girl aged 2-10 years with multiple sclerosis. CDR3 sequence: CAISLAGIDYEQYF. The CDR3 bases are TGTGCCATCAGCTTAGCGGGTATTGACTACGAGCAGTACTTC.